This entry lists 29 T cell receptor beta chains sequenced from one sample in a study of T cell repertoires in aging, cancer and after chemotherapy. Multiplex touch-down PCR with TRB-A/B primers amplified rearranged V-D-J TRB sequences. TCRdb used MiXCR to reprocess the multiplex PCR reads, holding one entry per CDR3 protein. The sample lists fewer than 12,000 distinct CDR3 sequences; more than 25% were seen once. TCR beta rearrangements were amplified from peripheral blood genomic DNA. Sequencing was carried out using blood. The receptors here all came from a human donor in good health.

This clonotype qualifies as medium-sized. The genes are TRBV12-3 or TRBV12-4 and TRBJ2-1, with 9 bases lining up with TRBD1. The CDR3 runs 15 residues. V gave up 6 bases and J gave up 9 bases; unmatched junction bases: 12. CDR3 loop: CASRFTGTGYSEQFF. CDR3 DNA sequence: TGTGCCAGCAGATTTACCGGGACAGGGTATTCTGAGCAGTTCTTC.

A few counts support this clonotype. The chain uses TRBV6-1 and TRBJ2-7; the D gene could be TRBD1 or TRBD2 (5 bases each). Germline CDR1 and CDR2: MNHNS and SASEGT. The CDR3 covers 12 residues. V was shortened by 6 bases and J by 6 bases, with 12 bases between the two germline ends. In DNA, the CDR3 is TGTGCCAGCAGGTCAGCAGGGACCGAGCAGTACTTC. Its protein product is CASRSAGTEQYF.

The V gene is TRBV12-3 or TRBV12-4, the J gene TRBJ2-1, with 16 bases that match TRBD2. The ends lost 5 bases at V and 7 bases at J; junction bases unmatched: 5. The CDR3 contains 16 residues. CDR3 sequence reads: CASSPGTSGGANEQFF. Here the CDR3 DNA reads TGTGCCAGCAGTCCCGGGACTAGCGGGGGGGCGAATGAGCAGTTCTTC.

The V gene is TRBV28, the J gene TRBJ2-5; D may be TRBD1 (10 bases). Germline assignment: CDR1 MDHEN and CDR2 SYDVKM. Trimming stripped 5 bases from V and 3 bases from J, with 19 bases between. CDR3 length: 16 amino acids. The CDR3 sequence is CASSLAGQGSEETQYF. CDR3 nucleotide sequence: TGTGCCAGCAGTCTAGCGGGACAGGGGTCCGAAGAGACCCAGTACTTC.

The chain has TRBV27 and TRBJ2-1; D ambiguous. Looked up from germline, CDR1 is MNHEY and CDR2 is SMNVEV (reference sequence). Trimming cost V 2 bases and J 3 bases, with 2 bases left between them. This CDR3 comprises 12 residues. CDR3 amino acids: CASSLSYNEQFF. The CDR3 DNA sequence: TGTGCCAGCAGTTTAAGCTACAATGAGCAGTTCTTC.

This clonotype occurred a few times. The chain's CDR3 is CASSEDRVRVEQYF. In DNA, the CDR3 is TGTGCCAGCAGTGAGGACAGGGTCAGAGTCGAGCAGTACTTC. The chain recombines TRBV6-1 with TRBJ2-7; 8 bases align to TRBD1. This CDR3 contains 14 residues. With V trimmed by 3 bases and J by 6 bases, 7 bases remained unmatched. CDR1 MNHNS and CDR2 SASEGT come from the germline V gene.

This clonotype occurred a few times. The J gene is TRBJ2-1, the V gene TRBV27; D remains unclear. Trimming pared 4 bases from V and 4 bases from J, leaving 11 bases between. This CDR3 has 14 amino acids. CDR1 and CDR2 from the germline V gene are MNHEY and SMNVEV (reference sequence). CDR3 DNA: TGTGCCAGCAGTTGGAGACGGGTATACAATGAGCAGTTCTTC. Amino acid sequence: CASSWRRVYNEQFF.

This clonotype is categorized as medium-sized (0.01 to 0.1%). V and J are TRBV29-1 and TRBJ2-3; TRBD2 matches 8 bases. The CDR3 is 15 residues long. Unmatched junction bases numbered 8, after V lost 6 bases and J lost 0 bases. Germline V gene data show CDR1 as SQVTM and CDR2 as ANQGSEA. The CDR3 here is CSVCRIAGSTDTQYF. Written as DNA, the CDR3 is TGCAGCGTCTGCCGGATAGCGGGGAGCACAGATACGCAGTATTTT.

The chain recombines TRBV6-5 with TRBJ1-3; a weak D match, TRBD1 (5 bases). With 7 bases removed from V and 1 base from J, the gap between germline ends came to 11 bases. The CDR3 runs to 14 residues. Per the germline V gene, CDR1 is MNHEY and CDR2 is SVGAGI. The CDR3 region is CASTPGGSGNTIYF. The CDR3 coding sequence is TGTGCCAGCACCCCGGGGGGTTCTGGAAACACCATATATTTT.

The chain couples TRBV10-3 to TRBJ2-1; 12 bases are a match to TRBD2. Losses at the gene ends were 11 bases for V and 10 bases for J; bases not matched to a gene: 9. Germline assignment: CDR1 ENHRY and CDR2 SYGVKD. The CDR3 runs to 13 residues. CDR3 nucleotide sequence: TGTGCCGCCGGGACTAGCGGGTCCCGCGAGCAGTTCTTC. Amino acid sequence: CAAGTSGSREQFF.

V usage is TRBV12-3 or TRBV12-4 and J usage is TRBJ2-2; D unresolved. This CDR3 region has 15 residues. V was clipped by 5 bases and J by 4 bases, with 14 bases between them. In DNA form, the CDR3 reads TGTGCCAGCAGTGCTCACATTGGTCGCACCGGGGAGCTGTTTTTT. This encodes CASSAHIGRTGELFF.

The CDR3 coding sequence is TGTGCCAGCAAGCGCGACAGGGTCGTCAATGAGCAGTTCTTC. Translating gives CASKRDRVVNEQFF. The chain is built from TRBV12-3 or TRBV12-4 and TRBJ2-1; 7 nucleotides match TRBD1. Unmatched junction bases numbered 9, after V lost 7 bases and J lost 6 bases. The CDR3 sequence is 14 residues long.

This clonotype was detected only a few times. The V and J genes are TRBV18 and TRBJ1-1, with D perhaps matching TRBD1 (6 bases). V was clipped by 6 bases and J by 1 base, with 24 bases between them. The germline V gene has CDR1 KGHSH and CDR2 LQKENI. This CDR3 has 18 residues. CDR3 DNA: TGTGCCAGCTCCCCCGCGCTAATTTTGGGGGACACGAACACTGAAGCTTTCTTT. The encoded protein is CASSPALILGDTNTEAFF.

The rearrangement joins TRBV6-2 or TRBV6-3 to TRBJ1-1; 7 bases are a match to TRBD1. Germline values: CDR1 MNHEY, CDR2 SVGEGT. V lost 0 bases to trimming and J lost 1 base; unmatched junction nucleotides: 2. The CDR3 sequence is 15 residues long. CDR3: CASSYSYRGNTEAFF. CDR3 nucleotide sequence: TGTGCCAGCAGTTACTCGTACAGGGGGAACACTGAAGCTTTCTTT.

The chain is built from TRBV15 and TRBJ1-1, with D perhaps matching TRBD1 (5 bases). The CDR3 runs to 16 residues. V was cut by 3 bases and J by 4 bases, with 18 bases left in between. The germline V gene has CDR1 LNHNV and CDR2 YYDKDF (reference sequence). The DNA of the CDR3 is TGTGCCACCAGCAGCCGAGCGGAGGGGCTGATCACTGAAGCTTTCTTT. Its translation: CATSSRAEGLITEAFF.

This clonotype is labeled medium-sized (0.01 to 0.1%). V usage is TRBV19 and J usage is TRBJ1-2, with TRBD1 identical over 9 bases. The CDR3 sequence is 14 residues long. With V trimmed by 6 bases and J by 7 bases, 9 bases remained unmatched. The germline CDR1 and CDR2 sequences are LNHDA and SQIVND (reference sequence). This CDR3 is CASSSDRGAGGYTF. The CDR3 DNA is TGTGCCAGTAGCTCGGACAGGGGAGCAGGTGGCTACACCTTC.

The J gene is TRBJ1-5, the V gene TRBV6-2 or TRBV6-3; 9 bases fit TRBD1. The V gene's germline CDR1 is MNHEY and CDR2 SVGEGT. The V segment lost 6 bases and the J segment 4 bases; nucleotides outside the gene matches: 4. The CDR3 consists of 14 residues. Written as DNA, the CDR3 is TGTGCCAGCAGGAAGGGACAGGGTAATCAGCCCCAGCATTTT. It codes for CASRKGQGNQPQHF.

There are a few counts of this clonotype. The CDR3 region is CASSLAIRLAGGTDTQYF. The CDR3 DNA sequence: TGCGCCAGCAGCTTGGCCATCAGACTAGCGGGAGGAACAGATACGCAGTATTTT. The chain has TRBV5-1 and TRBJ2-3, with 13 bases lining up with TRBD2. CDR3 size: 18 residues. Germline trimming cut 0 bases from V and 3 bases from J; bases unmatched to any gene: 7. CDR1 is SGHRS, CDR2 YFSETQ, per germline.

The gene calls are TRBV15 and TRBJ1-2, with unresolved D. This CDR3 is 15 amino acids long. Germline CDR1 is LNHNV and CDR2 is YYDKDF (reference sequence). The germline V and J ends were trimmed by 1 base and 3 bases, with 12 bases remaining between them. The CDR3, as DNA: TGTGCCACCAGCAGAGGGGTGGGTAACGACTATGGCTACACCTTC. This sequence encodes CATSRGVGNDYGYTF.

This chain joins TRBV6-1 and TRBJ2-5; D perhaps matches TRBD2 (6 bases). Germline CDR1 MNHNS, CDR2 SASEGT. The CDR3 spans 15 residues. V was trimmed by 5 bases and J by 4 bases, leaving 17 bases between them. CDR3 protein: CASSPQTGLSETQYF. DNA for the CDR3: TGTGCCAGCAGTCCCCAGACGGGACTTTCAGAGACCCAGTACTTC.

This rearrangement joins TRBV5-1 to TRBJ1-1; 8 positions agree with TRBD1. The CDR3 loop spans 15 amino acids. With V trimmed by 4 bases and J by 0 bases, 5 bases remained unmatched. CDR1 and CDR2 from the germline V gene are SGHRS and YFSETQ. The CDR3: CASSKGQVMNTEAFF. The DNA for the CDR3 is TGCGCCAGCAGCAAGGGACAGGTCATGAACACTGAAGCTTTCTTT.

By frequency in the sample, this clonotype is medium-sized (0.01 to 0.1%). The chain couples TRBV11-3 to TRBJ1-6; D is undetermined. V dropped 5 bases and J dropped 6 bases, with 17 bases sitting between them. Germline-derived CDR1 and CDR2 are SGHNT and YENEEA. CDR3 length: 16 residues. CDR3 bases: TGTGCCAGCAGCCCTCGGGTAGGGAGGCCTAATTCACCCCTCCACTTT. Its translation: CASSPRVGRPNSPLHF.

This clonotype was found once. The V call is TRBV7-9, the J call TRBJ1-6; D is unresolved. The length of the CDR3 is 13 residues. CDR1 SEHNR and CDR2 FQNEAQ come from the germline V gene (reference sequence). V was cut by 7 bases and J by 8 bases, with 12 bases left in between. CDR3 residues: CASTRGQDSPLHF. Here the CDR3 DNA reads TGTGCCAGCACCCGAGGTCAGGATTCACCCCTCCACTTT.

The CDR3 DNA reads TGTGCCAGCAGTCTACAACCTAGCAATCAGCCCCAGCATTTT. Amino acid sequence: CASSLQPSNQPQHF. V gene TRBV11-3 combines with J gene TRBJ1-5; no reliable D call. The V and J ends lost 6 bases and 0 bases respectively, with 9 bases between them. CDR3 length: 14 residues. Germline V gives CDR1 SGHNT, CDR2 YENEEA. The full variable domain, with the rest looked up from reference TRBV11-3 and TRBJ1-5, is EAGVVQSPRYKIIEKKQPVAFWCNPISGHNTLYWYLQNLGQGPELLIRYENEEAVDDSQLPKDRFSAERLKGVDSTLKIQPAELGDSAVYLCASSLQPSNQPQHFGDGTRLSIL.

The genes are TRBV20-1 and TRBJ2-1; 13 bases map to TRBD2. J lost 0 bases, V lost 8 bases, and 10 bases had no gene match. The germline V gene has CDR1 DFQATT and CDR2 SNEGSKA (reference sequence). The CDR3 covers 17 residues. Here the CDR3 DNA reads TGCAGTATCTCGGGGACTAGCGGGACTAGCTCCTACAATGAGCAGTTCTTC. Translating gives CSISGTSGTSSYNEQFF.

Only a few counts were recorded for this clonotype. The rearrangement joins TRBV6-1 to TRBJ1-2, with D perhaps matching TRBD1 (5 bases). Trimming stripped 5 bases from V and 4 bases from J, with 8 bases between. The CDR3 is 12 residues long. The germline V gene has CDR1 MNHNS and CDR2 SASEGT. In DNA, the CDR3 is TGTGCCAGCAGTCCTGACAGCTATGGCTACACCTTC. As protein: CASSPDSYGYTF.

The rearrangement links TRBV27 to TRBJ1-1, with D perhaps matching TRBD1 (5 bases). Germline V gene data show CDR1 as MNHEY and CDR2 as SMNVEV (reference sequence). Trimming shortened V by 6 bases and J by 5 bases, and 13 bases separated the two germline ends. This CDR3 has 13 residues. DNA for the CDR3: TGTGCCAGCAGCGTTCCGGGGGGTACTGAAGCTTTCTTT. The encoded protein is CASSVPGGTEAFF.

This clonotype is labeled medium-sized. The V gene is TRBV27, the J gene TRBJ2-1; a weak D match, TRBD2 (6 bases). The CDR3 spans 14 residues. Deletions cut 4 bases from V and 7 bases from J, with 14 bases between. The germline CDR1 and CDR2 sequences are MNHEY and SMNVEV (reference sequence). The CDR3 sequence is CASSWRGGRNEQFF. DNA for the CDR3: TGTGCCAGCAGTTGGAGGGGCGGGCGTAATGAGCAGTTCTTC.

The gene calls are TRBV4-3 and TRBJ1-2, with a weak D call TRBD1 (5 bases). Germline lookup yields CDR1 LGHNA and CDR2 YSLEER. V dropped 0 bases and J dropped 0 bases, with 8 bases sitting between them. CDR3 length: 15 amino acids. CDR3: CASSQDRQTNYGYTF. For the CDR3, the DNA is TGCGCCAGCAGCCAAGATCGACAGACTAACTATGGCTACACCTTC.